The sequence of this TCR beta chain was determined in a study of vaccination effects on CD4 cells after COVID-19 (dated by TCRdb to between 2021 and 2024). Broadly, across the study: In the ViraFEST assay, PBMC were stimulated with viral peptide pools, and TCR sequencing was then used to find antigen-specific CD4+ T cell clonotypes based on their expansion. The Oncomine TCR Beta short-read assay on an Illumina iSeq 100 was used to sequence cultures from other donors in the study. A few million PBMC per well were cultured with approximately 10 ug/ml peptides in IMDM containing 5% human AB serum, about 9 IU/ml IL-2 and gentamicin. Altogether, nine to ten COVID-19 convalescent patients and 4 SARS-CoV-2-naive healthy vaccine recipients made up the full study. Two doses of either the BNT162b2 or the mRNA-1273 mRNA SARS-CoV-2 vaccine were administered to participants. SARS-CoV-2 spike-specific CD4+ TCR repertoires from before and after mRNA vaccination were compared in COVID-19 convalescent patients and in infection-naive vaccine recipients. The research as a whole found: Only a small number of convalescent patients were included, and no early post-infection timepoints were available, which limited the study. Both infection-induced and vaccine-induced clones contracted markedly at late post-vaccination timepoints, which is consistent with waning T cell responses. Among healthy vaccine recipients, nearly all vaccine-induced clones were SARS-CoV-2 mono-reactive, and just 1 of 255 was cross-reactive with common cold coronaviruses.

CDR1 is given as MDHEN and CDR2 as SYDVKM, both from the germline V gene. Its CDR3 holds 17 amino acids, cysteine through phenylalanine. Left in the record is the CDR3 DNA by itself, 51 bases read in frame from the first base. From V the trimming removes 6 bases and from J it removes 3 bases, while the gene matches leave 16 bases of the junction unaccounted for. After approximately 11 days of culture, CD4+ T cells were isolated with the EasySep CD4+ T cell isolation kit. Healthy vaccine recipients had no prior SARS-CoV-2 infection, confirmed by negative nucleocapsid antibodies before and after vaccination. On days 3 and 7, half of the culture medium was replaced with fresh IL-2-containing medium. Unless otherwise noted, each peptide stimulation condition was cultured in triplicate wells. PBMC were separated from whole blood using Ficoll-Paque Plus gradient centrifugation and were then either cryopreserved at -140C or used fresh. The QIAamp micro DNA kit was used to extract genomic DNA from the cultured CD4+ T cells.

This clone was recorded only once. Its antigen is currently not known. Per-nucleotide qualities are absent, and no much larger clonotype sits a single base away. Library preparation was by the immunoSEQ multiplex PCR assay. DNA from the cultured and isolated CD4+ T cells underwent TCR beta CDR3 sequencing. Processing in the source paper ran as follows. Non-productive TCR sequences were removed, reads were trimmed to the CDR3 region, and CDR3s of at least 7 amino acids were retained. Antigen-specific clonotypes were identified using the MANAFEST web app by comparison of expansion in peptide wells against reference cultures. For clones to be considered positive, expansion at FDR<0.05 versus reference and all other wells, an odds ratio above 5, and a frequency above 0.1% in two replicate wells were required. Cross-reactive clonotypes were defined as significantly expanded in SARS-CoV-2 spike wells and in at least one common cold coronavirus spike condition. Levenshtein distance calculated with the stringdist R package was used to assess CDR3 similarity, and unrooted trees were constructed with ape in R 3.6.1. TCRdb took this table from immuneACCESS and kept in-frame rearrangements with V and J called. Such tables lack part of the clones; where checked against another copy, unresolved V genes explain under half of the gap, and the rest is unexplained. V and J calls and clone size are as listed in that table; D and trimming were resolved from the DNA. Present in this sample are 70,000 or so clones, around 77% of which were seen just once. The ten largest account for over 2% of the sample.

The sequence joins TRBV28 to TRBJ2-5; TRBD2 lines up with 7 middle nucleotides. The specimen comprised CD4+ T cells from PBMCs cultured without peptide, sampled before COVID-19 vaccination. The receptor was derived from a human donor who received a COVID-19 vaccine. The CDR3 region: CASSPFWAGELEETQYF. The DNA sequence reads TGTGCCAGCAGCCCATTTTGGGCGGGGGAACTTGAAGAGACCCAGTACTTC.